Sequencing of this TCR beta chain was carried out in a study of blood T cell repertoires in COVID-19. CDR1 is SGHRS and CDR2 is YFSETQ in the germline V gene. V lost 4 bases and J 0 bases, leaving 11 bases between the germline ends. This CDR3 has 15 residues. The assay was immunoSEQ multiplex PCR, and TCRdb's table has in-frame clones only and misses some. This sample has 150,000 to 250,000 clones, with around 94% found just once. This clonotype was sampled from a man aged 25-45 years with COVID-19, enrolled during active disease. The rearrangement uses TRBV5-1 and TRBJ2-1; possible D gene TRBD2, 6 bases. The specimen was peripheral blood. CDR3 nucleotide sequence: TGCGCCAGCAGCCCTACTAGCACCTCCTACAATGAGCAGTTCTTC. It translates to CASSPTSTSYNEQFF.